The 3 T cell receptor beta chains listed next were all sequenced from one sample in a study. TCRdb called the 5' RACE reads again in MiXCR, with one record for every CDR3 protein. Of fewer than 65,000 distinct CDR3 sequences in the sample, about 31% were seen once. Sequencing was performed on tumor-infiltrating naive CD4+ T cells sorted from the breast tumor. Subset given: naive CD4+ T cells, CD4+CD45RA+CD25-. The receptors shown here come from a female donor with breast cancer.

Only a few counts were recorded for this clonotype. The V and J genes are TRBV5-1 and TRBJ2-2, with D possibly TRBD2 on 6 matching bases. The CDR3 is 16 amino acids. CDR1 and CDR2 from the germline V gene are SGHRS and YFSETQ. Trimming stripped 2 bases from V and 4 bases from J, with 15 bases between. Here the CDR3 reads CASSFVQAGGTGELFF. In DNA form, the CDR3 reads TGCGCCAGCAGCTTTGTACAGGCCGGGGGCACCGGGGAGCTGTTTTTT.

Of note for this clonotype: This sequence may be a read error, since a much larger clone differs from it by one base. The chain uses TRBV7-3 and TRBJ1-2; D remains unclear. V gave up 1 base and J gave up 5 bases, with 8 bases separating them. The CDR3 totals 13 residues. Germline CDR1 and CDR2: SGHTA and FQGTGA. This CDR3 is CASSLRSGYGYTF. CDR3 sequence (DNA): TGTGCCAGCAGCTTAAGGTCCGGGTATGGCTACACCTTC. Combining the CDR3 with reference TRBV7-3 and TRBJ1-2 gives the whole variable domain GAGVSQTPSNKVTEKGKYVELRCDPISGHTALYWYRQSLGQGPEFLIYFQGTGAADDSGLPNDRFFAVRPEGSVSTLKIQRTERGDSAVYLCASSLRSGYGYTFGSGTRLTVV.

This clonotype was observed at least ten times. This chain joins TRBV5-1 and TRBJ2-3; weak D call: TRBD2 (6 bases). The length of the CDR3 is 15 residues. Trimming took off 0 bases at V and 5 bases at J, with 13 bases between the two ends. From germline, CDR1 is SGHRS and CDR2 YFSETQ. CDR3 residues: CASSLERIGGDTQYF. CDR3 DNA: TGCGCCAGCAGCTTGGAGCGAATCGGGGGAGATACGCAGTATTTT.